This T cell receptor (beta chain) is from a study of blood T cell repertoires in COVID-19. Study context: T cells, B-cell-depleted T cells, or PBMCs provided the cDNA or gDNA that served as material.

In the authors' workflow: Reference gene primer amplification gave estimated nucleated cell counts. Some clones are missing from TCRdb's copy, which holds only in-frame ones; the method was immunoSEQ multiplex PCR. V, J and clone size are taken as reported in that table, and D and trimming were inferred from the DNA itself. The table lists over 400,000 clones, around 85% of them singletons. The CDR3 length is 16 residues. This receptor was taken from a human donor in a cohort sampled during active COVID-19. This rearrangement joins TRBV21-1 to TRBJ1-2; the D segment call TRBD1 is taken from the table without a DNA check. TRBV21-1 is a documented pseudogene. Sample: peripheral blood. In DNA, the CDR3 is TGTGCCAGCCCAACAACCGACAGGGTTGGGAACTATGGCTACACCTTC. Translation gives CASPTTDRVGNYGYTF.